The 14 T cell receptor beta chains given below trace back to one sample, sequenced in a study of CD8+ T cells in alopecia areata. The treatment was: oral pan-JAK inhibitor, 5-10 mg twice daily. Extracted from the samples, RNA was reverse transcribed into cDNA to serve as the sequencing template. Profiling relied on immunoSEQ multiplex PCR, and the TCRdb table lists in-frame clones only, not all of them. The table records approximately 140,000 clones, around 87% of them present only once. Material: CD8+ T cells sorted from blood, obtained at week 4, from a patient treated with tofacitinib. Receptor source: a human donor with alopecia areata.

The CDR3 DNA reads TGTGCCAGCAGCTTAGCGGACAGCAATCAGCCCCAGCATTTT. Translating it yields CASSLADSNQPQHF. J is TRBJ1-5 and V is TRBV7-8; the D is unclear. CDR3 size: 14 residues. Germline V lookup: CDR1 SGHVS, CDR2 FQNEAQ. V gave up 0 bases and J gave up 1 base, with 4 bases separating them.

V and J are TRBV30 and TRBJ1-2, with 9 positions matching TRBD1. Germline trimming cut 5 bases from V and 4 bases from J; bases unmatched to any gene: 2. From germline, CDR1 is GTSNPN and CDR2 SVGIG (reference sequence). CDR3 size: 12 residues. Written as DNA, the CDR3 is TGTGCCTGGGCGGGACAGGGCTATGGCTACACCTTC. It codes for CAWAGQGYGYTF. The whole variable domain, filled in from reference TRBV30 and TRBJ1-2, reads SQTIHQWPATLVQPVGSPLSLECTVEGTSNPNLYWYRQAAGRGLQLLFYSVGIGQISSEVPQNLSASRPQDRQFILSSKKLLLSDSGFYLCAWAGQGYGYTFGSGTRLTVV.

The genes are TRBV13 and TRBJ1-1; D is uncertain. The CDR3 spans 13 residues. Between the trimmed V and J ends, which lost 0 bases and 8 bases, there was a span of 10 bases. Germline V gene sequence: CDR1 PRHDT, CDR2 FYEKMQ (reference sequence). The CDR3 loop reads CASSLGDLQEAFF. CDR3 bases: TGTGCCAGCAGCTTAGGAGACCTACAGGAAGCTTTCTTT.

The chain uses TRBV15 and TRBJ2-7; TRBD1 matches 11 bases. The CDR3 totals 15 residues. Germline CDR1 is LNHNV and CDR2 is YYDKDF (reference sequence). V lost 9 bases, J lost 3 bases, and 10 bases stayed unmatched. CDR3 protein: CATSSRDRGFYEQYF. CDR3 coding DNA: TGTGCCACTTCGAGCCGGGACAGGGGGTTCTACGAGCAGTACTTC.

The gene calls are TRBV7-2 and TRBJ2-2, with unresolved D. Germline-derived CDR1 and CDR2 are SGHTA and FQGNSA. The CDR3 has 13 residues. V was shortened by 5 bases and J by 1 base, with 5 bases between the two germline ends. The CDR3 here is CASSPGNTGELFF. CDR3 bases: TGTGCCAGCAGCCCGGGGAACACCGGGGAGCTGTTTTTT.

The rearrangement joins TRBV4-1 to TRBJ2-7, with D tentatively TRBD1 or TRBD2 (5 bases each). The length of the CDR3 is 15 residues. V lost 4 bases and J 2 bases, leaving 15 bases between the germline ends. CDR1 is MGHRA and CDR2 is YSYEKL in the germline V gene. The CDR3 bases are TGCGCCAGCAGCCCGAATCGGGACGGAACCTACGAGCAGTACTTC. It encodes CASSPNRDGTYEQYF.

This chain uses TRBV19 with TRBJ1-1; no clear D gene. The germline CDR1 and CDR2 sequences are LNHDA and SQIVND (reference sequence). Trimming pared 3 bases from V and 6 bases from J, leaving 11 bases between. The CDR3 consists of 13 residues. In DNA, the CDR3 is TGTGCCAGTAGTATTACTCACCTCGCTGAAGCTTTCTTT. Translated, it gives CASSITHLAEAFF.

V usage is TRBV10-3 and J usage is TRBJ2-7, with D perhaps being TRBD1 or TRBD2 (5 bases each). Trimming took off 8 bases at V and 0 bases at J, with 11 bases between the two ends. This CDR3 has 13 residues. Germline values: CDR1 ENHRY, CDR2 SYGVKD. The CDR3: CAIREGTSYEQYF. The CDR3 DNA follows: TGTGCCATCCGGGAAGGGACCTCCTACGAGCAGTACTTC.

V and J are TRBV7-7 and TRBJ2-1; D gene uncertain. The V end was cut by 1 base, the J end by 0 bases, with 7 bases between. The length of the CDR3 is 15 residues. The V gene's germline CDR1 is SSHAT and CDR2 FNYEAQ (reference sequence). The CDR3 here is CASSLGTSSYNEQFF. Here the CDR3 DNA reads TGTGCCAGCAGCTTAGGCACAAGCTCCTACAATGAGCAGTTCTTC.

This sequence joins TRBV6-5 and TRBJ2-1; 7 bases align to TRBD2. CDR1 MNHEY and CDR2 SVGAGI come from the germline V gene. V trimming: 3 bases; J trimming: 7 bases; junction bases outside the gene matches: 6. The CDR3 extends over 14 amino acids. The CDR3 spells CASSYLGEGNEQFF. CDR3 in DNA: TGTGCCAGCAGTTATTTGGGGGAGGGGAATGAGCAGTTCTTC.

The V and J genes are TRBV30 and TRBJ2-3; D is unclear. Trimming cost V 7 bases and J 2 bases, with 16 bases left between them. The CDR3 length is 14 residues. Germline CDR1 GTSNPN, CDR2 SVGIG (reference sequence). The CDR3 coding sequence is TGTGCCTTGACCCCCTATATGGCCACAGATACGCAGTATTTT. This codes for CALTPYMATDTQYF.

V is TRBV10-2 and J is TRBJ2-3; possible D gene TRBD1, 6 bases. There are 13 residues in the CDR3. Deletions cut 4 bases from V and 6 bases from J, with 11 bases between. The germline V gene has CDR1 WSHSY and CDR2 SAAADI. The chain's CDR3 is CASSGGPADTQYF. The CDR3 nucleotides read TGCGCCAGCAGTGGGGGGCCTGCGGATACGCAGTATTTT.

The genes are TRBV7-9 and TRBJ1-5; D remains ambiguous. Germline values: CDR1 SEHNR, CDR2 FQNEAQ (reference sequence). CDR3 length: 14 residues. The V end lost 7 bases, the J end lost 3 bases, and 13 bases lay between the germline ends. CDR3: CASNRDGSNQPQHF. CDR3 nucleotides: TGTGCCAGCAACCGAGACGGATCCAATCAGCCCCAGCATTTT. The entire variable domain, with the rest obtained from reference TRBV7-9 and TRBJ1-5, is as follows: DTGVSQNPRHKITKRGQNVTFRCDPISEHNRLYWYRQTLGQGPEFLTYFQNEAQLEKSRLLSDRFSAERPKGSFSTLEIQRTEQGDSAMYLCASNRDGSNQPQHFGDGTRLSIL.

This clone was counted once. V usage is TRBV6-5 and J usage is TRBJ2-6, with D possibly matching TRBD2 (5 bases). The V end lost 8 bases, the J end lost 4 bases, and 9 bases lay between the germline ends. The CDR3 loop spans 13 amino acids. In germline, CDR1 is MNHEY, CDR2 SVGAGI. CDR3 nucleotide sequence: TGTGCCAGCTGGCCGGGGGGGGCCAACGTCCTGACTTTC. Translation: CASWPGGANVLTF.